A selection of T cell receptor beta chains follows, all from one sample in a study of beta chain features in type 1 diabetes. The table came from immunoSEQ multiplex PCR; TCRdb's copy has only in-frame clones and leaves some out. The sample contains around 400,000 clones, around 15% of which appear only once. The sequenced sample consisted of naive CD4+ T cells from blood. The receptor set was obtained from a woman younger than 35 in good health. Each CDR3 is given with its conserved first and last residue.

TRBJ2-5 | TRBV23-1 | CASSQSSLAGRVWETQYF
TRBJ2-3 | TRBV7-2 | CASRGQVSDTQYF
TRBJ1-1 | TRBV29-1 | CSVSFDRNTEAFF
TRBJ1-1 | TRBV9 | CASSGDYEHTEAFF
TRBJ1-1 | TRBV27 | CASSMGVVNTKAFF
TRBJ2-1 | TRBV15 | CATSRDPEANEQFF
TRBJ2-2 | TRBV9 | CASSVDLNTGELFF
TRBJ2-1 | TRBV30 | CAWSFAGNNEQFF
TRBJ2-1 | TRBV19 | CASSPGTSNNEQFF
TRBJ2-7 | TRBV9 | CASSVAIGRADEQYF
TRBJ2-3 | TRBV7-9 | CASSLSGRARTDTQYF
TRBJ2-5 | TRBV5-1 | CASSTRTGGETQYF
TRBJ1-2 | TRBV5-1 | CASSRDQVDGYTF
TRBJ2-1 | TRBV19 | CASSRGTSGYNEQFF
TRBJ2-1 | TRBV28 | CASSPTSGRAIEQFF
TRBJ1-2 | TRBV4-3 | CASSQPQPGQGRGYTF
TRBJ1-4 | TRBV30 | CAWSYGGTNEKLFF
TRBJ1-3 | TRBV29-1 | CSAQTGSGNTIYF
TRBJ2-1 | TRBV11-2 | CASSLAGGYNEQFF
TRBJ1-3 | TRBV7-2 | CASSLGLYSGNTIYF
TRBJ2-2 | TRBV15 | CATSRDHLVTSVGELFF
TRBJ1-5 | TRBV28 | CASSPGGWPQHF
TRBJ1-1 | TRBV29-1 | CSGEGQENTEAFF
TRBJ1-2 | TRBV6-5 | CASSLQGTVSYGYTF
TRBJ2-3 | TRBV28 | CASSPVEGTQYF
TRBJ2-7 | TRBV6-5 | CASSRPGTGEQYF
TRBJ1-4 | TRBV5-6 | CASSARRADTIVEKLFF
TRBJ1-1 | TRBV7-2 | CASSIRTGNTEAFF
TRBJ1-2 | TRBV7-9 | CASSLTGLYGYTF
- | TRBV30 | CAWVAESSYEQYF
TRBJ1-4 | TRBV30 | CAWSVLEKLFF
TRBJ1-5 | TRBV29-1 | CSALIGGRNQPQHF
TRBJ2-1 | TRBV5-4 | CASSQDIPQYNEQFF
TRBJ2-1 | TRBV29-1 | CSVETGSEQFF
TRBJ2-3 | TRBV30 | CAWSPQATGTDTQYF
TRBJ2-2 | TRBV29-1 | CSVWTTLNTGELFF
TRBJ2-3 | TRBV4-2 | CASSHPGTSTDTQYF
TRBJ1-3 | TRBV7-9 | CASSPTVAGNTIYF
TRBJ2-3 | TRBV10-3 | CAIKPTGAPEGDTQYF
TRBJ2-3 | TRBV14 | CASSPRLAGVTDTQYF
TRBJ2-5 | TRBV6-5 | CASSYGLAGVGETQYF